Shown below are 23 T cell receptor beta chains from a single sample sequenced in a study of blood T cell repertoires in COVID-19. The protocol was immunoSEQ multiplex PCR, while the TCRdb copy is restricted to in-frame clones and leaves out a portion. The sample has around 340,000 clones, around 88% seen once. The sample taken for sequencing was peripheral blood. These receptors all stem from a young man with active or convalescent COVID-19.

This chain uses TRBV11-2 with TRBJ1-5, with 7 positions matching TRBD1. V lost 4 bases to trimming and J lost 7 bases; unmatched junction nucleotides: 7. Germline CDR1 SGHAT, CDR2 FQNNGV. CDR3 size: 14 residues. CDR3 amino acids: CASSSDRMKQPQHF. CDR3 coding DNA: TGTGCCAGCAGCTCGGACAGGATGAAACAGCCCCAGCATTTT.

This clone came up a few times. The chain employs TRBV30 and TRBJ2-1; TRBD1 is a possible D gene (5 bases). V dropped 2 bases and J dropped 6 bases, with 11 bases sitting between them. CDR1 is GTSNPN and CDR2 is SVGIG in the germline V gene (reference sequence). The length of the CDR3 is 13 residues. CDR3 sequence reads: CAWSSWTSNEQFF. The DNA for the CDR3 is TGTGCCTGGAGTAGTTGGACAAGCAATGAGCAGTTCTTC.

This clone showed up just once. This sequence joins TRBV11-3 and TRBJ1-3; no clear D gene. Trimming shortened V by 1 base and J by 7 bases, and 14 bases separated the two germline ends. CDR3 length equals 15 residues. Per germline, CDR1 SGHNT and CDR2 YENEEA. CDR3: CASSLGTAPGNTIYF. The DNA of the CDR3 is TGTGCCAGCAGCTTAGGAACCGCACCGGGGAACACCATATATTTT.

The DNA of the CDR3 is TGTGCCAGCAGCTTTGCGACAGTGAACACTGAAGCTTTCTTT. Translating it yields CASSFATVNTEAFF. The chain combines TRBV11-1 with TRBJ1-1; tentatively, D is TRBD1 (5 bases). From germline, CDR1 is SGHAT and CDR2 FQDESV (reference sequence). V was pared by 3 bases and J by 0 bases, with 8 bases between. This CDR3 is built from 14 residues.

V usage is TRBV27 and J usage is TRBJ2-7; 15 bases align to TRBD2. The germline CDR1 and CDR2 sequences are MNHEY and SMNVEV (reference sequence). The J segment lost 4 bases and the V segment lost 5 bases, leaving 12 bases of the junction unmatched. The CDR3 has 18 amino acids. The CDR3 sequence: CASSPGLAGGLLLYEQYF. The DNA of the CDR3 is TGTGCCAGCAGTCCGGGACTAGCGGGGGGCTTACTTTTATACGAGCAGTACTTC.

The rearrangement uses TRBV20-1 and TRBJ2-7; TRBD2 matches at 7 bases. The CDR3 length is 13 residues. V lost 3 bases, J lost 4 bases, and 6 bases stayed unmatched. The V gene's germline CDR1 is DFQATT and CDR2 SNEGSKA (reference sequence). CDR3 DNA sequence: TGCAGTGCTAGTGTCGGGGGAGGGTACGAGCAGTACTTC. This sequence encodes CSASVGGGYEQYF.

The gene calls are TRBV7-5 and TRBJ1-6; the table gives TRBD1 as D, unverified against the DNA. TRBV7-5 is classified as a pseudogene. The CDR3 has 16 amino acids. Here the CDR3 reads CARSLWIGGRGSPLHF. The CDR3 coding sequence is TGTGCCAGAAGCTTATGGATAGGGGGTCGGGGTTCACCCCTCCACTTT.

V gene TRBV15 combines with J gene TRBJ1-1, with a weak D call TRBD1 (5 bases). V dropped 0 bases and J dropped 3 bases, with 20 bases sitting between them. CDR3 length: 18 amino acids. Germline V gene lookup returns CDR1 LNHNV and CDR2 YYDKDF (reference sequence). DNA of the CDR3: TGTGCCACCAGCAGAGACCGATCCTGGGGCAGCCGTTACACTGAAGCTTTCTTT. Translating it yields CATSRDRSWGSRYTEAFF.

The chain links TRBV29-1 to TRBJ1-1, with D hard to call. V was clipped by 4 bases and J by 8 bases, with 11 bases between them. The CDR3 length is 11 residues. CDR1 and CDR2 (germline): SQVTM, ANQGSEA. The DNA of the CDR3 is TGCAGCGTTGGGACGGGATTCGAAGCTTTCTTT. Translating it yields CSVGTGFEAFF.

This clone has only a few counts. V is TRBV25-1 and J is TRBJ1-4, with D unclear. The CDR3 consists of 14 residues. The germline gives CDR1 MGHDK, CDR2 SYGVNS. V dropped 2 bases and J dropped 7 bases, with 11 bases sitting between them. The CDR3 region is CASSEDPSGEKLFF. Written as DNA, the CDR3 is TGTGCCAGCAGTGAAGACCCGTCAGGTGAAAAACTGTTTTTT.

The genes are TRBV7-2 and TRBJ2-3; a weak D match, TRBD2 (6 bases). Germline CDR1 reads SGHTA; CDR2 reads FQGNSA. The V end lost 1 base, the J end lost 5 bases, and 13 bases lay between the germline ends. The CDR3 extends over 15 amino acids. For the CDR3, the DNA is TGTGCCAGCAGCTTAGGTGCGGGGCTCGTAGATACGCAGTATTTT. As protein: CASSLGAGLVDTQYF. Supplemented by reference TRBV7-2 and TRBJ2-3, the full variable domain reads GAGVSQSPSNKVTEKGKDVELRCDPISGHTALYWYRQSLGQGLEFLIYFQGNSAPDKSGLPSDRFSAERTGGSVSTLTIQRTQQEDSAVYLCASSLGAGLVDTQYFGPGTRLTVL.

For the CDR3, the DNA is TGTGCCAGCAGCGTAGAGGGGTTACGTGGCACAGATACGCAGTATTTT. Residues: CASSVEGLRGTDTQYF. The chain couples TRBV9 to TRBJ2-3; maybe TRBD1 (5 bases). The germline CDR1 and CDR2 sequences are SGDLS and YYNGEE. This CDR3 has 16 amino acids. V was cut by 0 bases and J by 1 base, with 12 bases left in between.

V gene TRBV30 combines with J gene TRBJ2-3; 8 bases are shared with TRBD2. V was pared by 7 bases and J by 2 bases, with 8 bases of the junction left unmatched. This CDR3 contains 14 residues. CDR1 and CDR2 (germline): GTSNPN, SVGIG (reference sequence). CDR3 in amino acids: CALGVAGITDTQYF. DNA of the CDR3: TGTGCCTTAGGGGTAGCGGGAATCACAGATACGCAGTATTTT.

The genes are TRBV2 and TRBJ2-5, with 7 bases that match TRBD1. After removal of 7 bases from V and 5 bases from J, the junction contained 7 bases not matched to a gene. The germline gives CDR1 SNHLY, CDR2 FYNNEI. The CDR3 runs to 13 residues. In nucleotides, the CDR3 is TGTGCCAGCATCAGTTCAGGGGGTGAGACCCAGTACTTC. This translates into CASISSGGETQYF.

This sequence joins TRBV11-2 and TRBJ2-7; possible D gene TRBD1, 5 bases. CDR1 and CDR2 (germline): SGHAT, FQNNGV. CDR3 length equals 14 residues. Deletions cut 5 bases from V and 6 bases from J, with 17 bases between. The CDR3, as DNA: TGTGCCAGCAGCAACCCCCAGGGCTTGATCGAGCAGTACTTC. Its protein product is CASSNPQGLIEQYF.

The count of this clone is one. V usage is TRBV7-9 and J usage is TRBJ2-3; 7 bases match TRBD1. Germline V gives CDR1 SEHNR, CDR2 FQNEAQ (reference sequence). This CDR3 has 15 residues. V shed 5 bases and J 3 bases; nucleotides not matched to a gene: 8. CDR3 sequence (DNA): TGTGCCAGCAGCATTCCCCGACAGGGTACAGATACGCAGTATTTT. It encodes CASSIPRQGTDTQYF.

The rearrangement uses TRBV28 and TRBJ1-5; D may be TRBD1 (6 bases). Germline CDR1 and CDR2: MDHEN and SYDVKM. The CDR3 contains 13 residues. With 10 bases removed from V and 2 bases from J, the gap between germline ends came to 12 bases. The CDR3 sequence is CATARQGNQPQHF. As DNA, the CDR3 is TGTGCCACCGCCCGACAGGGCAATCAGCCCCAGCATTTT. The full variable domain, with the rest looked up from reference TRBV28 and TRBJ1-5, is DVKVTQSSRYLVKRTGEKVFLECVQDMDHENMFWYRQDPGLGLRLIYFSYDVKMKEKGDIPEGYSVSREKKERFSLILESASTNQTSMYLCATARQGNQPQHFGDGTRLSIL.

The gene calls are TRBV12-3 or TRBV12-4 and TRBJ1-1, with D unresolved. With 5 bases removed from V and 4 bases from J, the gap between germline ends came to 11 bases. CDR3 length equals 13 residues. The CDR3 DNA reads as TGTGCCAGCAGTCTTACGGAGGGCACTGAAGCTTTCTTT. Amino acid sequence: CASSLTEGTEAFF.

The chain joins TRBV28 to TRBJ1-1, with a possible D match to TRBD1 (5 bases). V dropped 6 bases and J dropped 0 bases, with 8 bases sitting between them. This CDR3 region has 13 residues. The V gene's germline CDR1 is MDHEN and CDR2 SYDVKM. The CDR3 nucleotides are TGTGCCAGCAGGGGGCCTATGAACACTGAAGCTTTCTTT. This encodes CASRGPMNTEAFF.

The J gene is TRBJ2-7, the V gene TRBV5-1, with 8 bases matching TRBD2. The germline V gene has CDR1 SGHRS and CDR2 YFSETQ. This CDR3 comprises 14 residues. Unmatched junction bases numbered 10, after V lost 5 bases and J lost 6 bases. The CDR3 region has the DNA TGCGCCAGCAGTACCTTGGGACTAGATGCCGAGCAGTACTTC. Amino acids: CASSTLGLDAEQYF.

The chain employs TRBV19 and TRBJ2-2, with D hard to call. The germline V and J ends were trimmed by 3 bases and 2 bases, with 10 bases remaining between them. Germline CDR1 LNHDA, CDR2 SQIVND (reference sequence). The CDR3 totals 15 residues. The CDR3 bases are TGTGCCAGTAGTATCCCTTACTTTAACACCGGGGAGCTGTTTTTT. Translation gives CASSIPYFNTGELFF.

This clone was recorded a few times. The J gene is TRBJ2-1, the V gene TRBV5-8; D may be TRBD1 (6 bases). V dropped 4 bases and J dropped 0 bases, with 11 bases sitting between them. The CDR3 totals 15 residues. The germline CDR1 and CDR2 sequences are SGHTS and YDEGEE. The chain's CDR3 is CASSQGQSSYNEQFF. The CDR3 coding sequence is TGTGCCAGCAGCCAAGGACAGAGCTCCTACAATGAGCAGTTCTTC.

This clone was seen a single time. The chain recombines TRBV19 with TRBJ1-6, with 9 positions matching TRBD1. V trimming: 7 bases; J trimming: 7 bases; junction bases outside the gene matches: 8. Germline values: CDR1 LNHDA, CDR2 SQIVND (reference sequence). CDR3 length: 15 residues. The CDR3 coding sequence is TGTGCCAGTACGATCTCTACAGGGGGCAATTCACCCCTCCACTTT. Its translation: CASTISTGGNSPLHF.